This is a list of T cell receptor beta chains from one sample in a study of T cells after yellow fever vaccination. TCRdb called the 5' RACE reads again in MiXCR, with one record for every CDR3 protein. This table has about 160,000 distinct CDR3 sequences, around 7.2% appearing once. Source: CD4+ T cells sorted from PBMCs, taken 5 days after the first yellow fever vaccination. These receptors were obtained from a man younger than 35 who received the YFV17D yellow fever vaccine. Each CDR3 is given with its conserved first and last residue. A D gene is named only where the DNA matches it firmly. For some rows the clone size is stated as once, few or many, or as a class when expanded; others skip it.

clone_size	v_call	j_call	d_call	cdr3_nt	cdr3_aa
NA	TRBV4-1	TRBJ1-2	TRBD1	TGCGCCAGCAGCCATCCTGAAGGGACAGATTTCTATGGCTACACCTTC	CASSHPEGTDFYGYTF
few	TRBV7-8	TRBJ2-2	TRBD2	TGTGCCAGCAGCCTCTGGGTCCAGCGGGAAGACACCGGGGAGCTGTTTTTT	CASSLWVQREDTGELFF
NA	TRBV7-2	TRBJ2-3	TRBD2	TGTGCCAGCAGCCGAAGACTAGCGGGGGGGACAGATACGCAGTATTTT	CASSRRLAGGTDTQYF
many	TRBV5-6	TRBJ1-5	NA	TGTGCCAGCAGCCGGAAAGAGACAGGTAATCAGCCCCAGCATTTT	CASSRKETGNQPQHF
few	TRBV30	TRBJ2-1	TRBD1	TGTGCCTGGAGTACGGGACAGGGGTCCTACAATGAGCAGTTCTTC	CAWSTGQGSYNEQFF
many	TRBV6-2/TRBV6-3	TRBJ2-7	TRBD2	TGTGCCAGCAGTCCCCTCGCTTTACTAGCGGGGCGCTACGAGCAGTACTTC	CASSPLALLAGRYEQYF
many	TRBV2	TRBJ1-4	NA	TGTGCCAGCACCGGGGGGCGTATAGGGGGACTGTTTTTT	CASTGGRIGGLFF
many	TRBV7-6	TRBJ2-3	NA	TGTGCCAGCAGCTTAGGGGCTAGTCAAGATACGCAGTATTTT	CASSLGASQDTQYF
many	TRBV20-1	TRBJ2-5	TRBD2	TGCAGTGCTAGACCATATCAGCGGGGGGACCAAGAGACCCAGTACTTC	CSARPYQRGDQETQYF
many	TRBV6-1	TRBJ2-7	NA	TGTGCCAGCAGTGAATCGGGCTCTACCTACGAGCAGTACTTC	CASSESGSTYEQYF
NA	TRBV5-1	TRBJ1-5	TRBD1	TGCGCCAGCAGCTTGCCTCCGGGACAGGGGACCTCTTATAATCAGCCCCAGCATTTT	CASSLPPGQGTSYNQPQHF
few	TRBV7-2	TRBJ1-2	TRBD1	TGTGCCAGCAGGCAAAGGGCAGGGGGTGGCTACACCTTC	CASRQRAGGGYTF
NA	TRBV11-2	TRBJ2-3	NA	TGTGCCAGCAGCCCCGCGCCCGTAGATACGCAGTATTTT	CASSPAPVDTQYF
NA	TRBV4-2	TRBJ2-7	NA	TGTGCCAGGGGCCGTGGGCGTTTCGGGGGAGACTCCTACGAGCAGTACTTC	CARGRGRFGGDSYEQYF
many	TRBV5-1	TRBJ2-1	TRBD1	TGCGCCAGCAGCTACGGGACAGGGGGCGATGAGCAGTTCTTC	CASSYGTGGDEQFF